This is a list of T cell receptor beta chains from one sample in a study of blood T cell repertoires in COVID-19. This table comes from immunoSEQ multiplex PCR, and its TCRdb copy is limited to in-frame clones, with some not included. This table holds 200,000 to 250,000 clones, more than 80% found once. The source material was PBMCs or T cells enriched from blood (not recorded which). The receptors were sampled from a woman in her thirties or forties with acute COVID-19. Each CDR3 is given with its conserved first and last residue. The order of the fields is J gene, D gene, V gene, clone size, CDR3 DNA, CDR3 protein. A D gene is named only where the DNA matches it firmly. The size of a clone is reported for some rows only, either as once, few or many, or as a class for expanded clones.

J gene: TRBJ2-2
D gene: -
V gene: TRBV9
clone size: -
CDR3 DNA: TGTGCCAGCAGCGTAGTCGGGGGCACCGGGGAGCTGTTTTTT
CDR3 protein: CASSVVGGTGELFF

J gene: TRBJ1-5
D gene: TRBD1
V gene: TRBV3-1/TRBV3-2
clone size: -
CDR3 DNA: TGTGCCAGCAGCCACCAGGGGGCGGATCAGCCCCAGCATTTT
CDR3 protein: CASSHQGADQPQHF

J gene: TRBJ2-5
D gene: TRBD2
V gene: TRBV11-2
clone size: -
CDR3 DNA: TGTGCCAGCGCCAGGCGGGGGAACCAAGAGACCCAGTACTTC
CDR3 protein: CASARRGNQETQYF

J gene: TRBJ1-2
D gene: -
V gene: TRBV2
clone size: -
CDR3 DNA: TGTGCCAGCGGACCCCCCCAGGGCGGTAGCTATGGCTACACCTTC
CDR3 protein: CASGPPQGGSYGYTF

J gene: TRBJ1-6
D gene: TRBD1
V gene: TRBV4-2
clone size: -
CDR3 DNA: TGTGCCAGCAGCCAAGACTTGACAGGGAGGAATTCACCCCTCCACTTT
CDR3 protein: CASSQDLTGRNSPLHF

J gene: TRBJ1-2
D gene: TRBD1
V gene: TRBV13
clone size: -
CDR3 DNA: TGTGCCAGCAGCTTAGATCTTTCGAGGGGGCGTTATGGCTACACCTTC
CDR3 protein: CASSLDLSRGRYGYTF

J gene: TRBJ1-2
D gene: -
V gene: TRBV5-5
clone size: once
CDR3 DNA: TGTGCCAGCAGCTTGTCGGAGCACTATGGCTACACCTTC
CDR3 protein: CASSLSEHYGYTF

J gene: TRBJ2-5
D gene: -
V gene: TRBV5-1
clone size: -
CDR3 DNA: TGCGCCAGCAGCTACCCAACTATTTCGGCGGAGACCCAGTACTTC
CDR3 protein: CASSYPTISAETQYF

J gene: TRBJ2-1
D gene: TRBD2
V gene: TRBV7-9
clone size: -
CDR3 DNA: TGTGCCAGCAGCTTAAGTGGGCGGGGGGCCCAGGAAGAGCAGTTCTTC
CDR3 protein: CASSLSGRGAQEEQFF

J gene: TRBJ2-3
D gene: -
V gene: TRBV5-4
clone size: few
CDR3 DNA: TGTGCCAGCAGCTTGCGTTTTCCTGATACGCAGTATTTT
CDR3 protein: CASSLRFPDTQYF

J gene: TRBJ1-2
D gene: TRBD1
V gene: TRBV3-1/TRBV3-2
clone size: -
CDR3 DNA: TGTGCCAGCAGCCCCGGGACAGACTACTATGGCTACACCTTC
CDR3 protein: CASSPGTDYYGYTF

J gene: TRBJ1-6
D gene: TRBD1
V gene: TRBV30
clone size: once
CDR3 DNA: TGTGCCTGGACCCGGACAGGGCTCTCTAATTCACCCCTCCACTTT
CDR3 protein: CAWTRTGLSNSPLHF

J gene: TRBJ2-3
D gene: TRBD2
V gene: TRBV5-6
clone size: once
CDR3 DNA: TGTGCCAGCAGTCAAGGACTAGCGGTTGTAGATACGCAGTATTTT
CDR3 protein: CASSQGLAVVDTQYF

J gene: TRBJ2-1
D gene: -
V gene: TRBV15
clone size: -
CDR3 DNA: TGTGCCACCAGCAGAGATATAACAGGGAGCAGCAATGAGCAGTTCTTC
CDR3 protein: CATSRDITGSSNEQFF

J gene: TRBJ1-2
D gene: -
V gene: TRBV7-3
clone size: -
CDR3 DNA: TGTGCCAGCAGCCCGGGTCCAGGGCTCTTCGGCTACACCTTC
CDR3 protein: CASSPGPGLFGYTF

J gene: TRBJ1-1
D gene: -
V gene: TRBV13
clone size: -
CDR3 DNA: TGTGCCAGCAGCTTGCTCCAGTGGACTGAAGCTTTCTTT
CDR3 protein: CASSLLQWTEAFF

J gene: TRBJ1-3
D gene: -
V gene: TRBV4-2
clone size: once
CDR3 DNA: TGTGCCAGCAGCCAAGCTGGGAGGAACGGGGACACCATATATTTT
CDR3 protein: CASSQAGRNGDTIYF

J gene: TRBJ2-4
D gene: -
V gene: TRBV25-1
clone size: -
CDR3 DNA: TGTGCCAGCAGTAACCAGGGCAACATTCAGTACTTC
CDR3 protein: CASSNQGNIQYF

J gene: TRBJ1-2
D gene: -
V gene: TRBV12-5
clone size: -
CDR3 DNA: TGTGCTAGTGGTTCCGACCCAACCAGGGCCTACACCTTC
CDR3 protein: CASGSDPTRAYTF

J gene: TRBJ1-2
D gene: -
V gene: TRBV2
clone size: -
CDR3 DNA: TGTGCCAGCAGTGCGGGTCGGGGGATTGAGGGCTACACCTTC
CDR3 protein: CASSAGRGIEGYTF

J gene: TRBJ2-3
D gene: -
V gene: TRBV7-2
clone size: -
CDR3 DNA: TGTGCCAGCAGCCCCTCAGGGACATTTTCAGATACGCAGTATTTT
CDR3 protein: CASSPSGTFSDTQYF

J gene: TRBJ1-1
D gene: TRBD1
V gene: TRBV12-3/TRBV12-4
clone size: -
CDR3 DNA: TGTGCCAGCAGAGGACAGGGGGCTGGTGAAGCTTTCTTT
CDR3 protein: CASRGQGAGEAFF

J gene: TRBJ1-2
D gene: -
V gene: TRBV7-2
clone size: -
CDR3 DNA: TGTGCCAGCAGCTTAGAGGGGCAGGGCATGAGGTATGGCTACACCTTC
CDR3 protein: CASSLEGQGMRYGYTF

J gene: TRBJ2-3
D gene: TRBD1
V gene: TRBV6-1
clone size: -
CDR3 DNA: TGTGCCGGCGGTGCCGCCTCGGGACAGCTAAACACAGATACGCAGTATTTT
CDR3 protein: CAGGAASGQLNTDTQYF

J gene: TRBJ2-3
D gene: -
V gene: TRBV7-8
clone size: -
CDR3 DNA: TGTGCCAGCAGCGCAGATGGGGGCGCGGGAGATACGCAGTATTTT
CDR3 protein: CASSADGGAGDTQYF

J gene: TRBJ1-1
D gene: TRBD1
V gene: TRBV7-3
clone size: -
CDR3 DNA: TGTGCCAGCAGCCACGGGGACAGGGTCATGAACACTGAAGCTTTCTTT
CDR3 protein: CASSHGDRVMNTEAFF

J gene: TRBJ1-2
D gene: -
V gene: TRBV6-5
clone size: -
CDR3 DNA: TGTGCCAGCAGTTACGGGGGCAAATATGGCTACACCTTC
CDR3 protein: CASSYGGKYGYTF

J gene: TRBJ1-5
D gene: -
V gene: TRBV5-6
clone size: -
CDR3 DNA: TGTGCCAGCAGCTTGCGGGGGGGTGGCAATCAGCCCCAGCATTTT
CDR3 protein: CASSLRGGGNQPQHF

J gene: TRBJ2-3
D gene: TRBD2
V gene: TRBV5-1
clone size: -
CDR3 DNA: TGCGCCAGCAGCGCGGGGGGACTTGGAGATACGCAGTATTTT
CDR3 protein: CASSAGGLGDTQYF

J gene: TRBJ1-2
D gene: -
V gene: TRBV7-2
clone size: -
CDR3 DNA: TGTGCCAGCAGCTTAGGCAGGGCGGTGGAAGGCTACACCTTC
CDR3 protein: CASSLGRAVEGYTF

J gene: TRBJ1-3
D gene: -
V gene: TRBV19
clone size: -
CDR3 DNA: TGTGCCAGTAGTCACAGCCGGGACACCCTCTCTGGAAACACCATATATTTT
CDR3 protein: CASSHSRDTLSGNTIYF

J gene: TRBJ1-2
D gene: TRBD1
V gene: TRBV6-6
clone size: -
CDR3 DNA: TGTGCCAGCAGTCGTCTACAATCAACCGGGACAGCCTATGGCTACACCTTC
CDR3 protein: CASSRLQSTGTAYGYTF

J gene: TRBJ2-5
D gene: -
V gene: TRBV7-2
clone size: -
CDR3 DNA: TGTGCCAGCAGCTTATCCGGGATCGAAGAGACCCAGTACTTC
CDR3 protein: CASSLSGIEETQYF

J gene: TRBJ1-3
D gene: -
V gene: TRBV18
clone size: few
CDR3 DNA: TGTGCCAGCTCACCACCCGGCAGGGGTGGTGGAAACACCATATATTTT
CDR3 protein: CASSPPGRGGGNTIYF

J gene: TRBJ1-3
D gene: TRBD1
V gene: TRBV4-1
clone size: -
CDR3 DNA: TGCGCCAGCAGCCAAGATCCCCAGGGGGCAGATTTCGGTAACACCATATATTTT
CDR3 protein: CASSQDPQGADFGNTIYF

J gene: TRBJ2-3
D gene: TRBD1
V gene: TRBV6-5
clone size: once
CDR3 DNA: TGTGCCAGCAGTTACTCGTGGCAGGGGGAAGATACGCAGTATTTT
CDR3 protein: CASSYSWQGEDTQYF

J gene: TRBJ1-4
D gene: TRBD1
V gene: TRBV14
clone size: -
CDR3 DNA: TGTGCCAGCAGCTCTGGACAGGGGATGACTAATGAAAAACTGTTTTTT
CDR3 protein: CASSSGQGMTNEKLFF

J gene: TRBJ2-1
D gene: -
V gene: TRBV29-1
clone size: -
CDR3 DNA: TGCAGCGTTGGTCGTTTCTCCTACAATGAGCAGTTCTTC
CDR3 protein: CSVGRFSYNEQFF

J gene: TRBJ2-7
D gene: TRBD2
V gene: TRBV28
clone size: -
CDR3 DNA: TGTGCCAGCAGTTCCGAGGGACTAGCGACGGCTAGGCAGTACTTC
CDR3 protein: CASSSEGLATARQYF